The clone carrying this T cell receptor beta chain was picked up a small number of times. The sample is drawn from a study of CD8+ T cells in alopecia areata. Extraction and reverse transcription of RNA yielded cDNA as the sequencing template. This table comes from immunoSEQ multiplex PCR, and its TCRdb copy is limited to in-frame clones, with some not included. There are more than 85,000 clones in the sample; more than 55% occur only once, and roughly a sixth lies in the top ten. Noted treatment: oral pan-JAK inhibitor, 5-10 mg twice daily. The material sequenced was CD8+ T cells sorted from blood, taken at week 4, from a patient treated with tofacitinib. The sequence was collected from a human donor with alopecia areata.

The CDR3 coding sequence is TGTGCCAGCAGTGAAGCGTTGGACGGACTGAACACTGAAGCTTTCTTT. Translating it yields CASSEALDGLNTEAFF. V and J are TRBV2 and TRBJ1-1; no firm D call. This CDR3 is built from 16 residues. With 0 bases removed from V and 0 bases from J, the gap between germline ends came to 11 bases. Germline V gene lookup returns CDR1 SNHLY and CDR2 FYNNEI.